The 30 T cell receptor beta chains below all came from one sample that was sequenced in a study of shared clonotypes between healthy human individuals. Naive CD8 cells lacked CD45RO and underwent positive selection for CCR7, leaving out terminally differentiated effector memory CD45RA+ cells. Clones were read by immunoSEQ multiplex PCR, and TCRdb kept only the in-frame ones, dropping some. The sample has roughly 2 million clones; roughly 94% are singletons. Sequenced material: naive CD8+ T cells sorted from blood. The receptors derive from a man younger than 35 in good health.

V usage is TRBV9 and J usage is TRBJ1-1; perhaps TRBD1 as D (5 bases). Germline loops: CDR1 SGDLS, CDR2 YYNGEE. This CDR3 is built from 14 residues. Between the trimmed V and J ends, which lost 4 bases and 4 bases, there was a span of 14 bases. This CDR3 is CASSTYDRPTEAFF. CDR3 bases: TGTGCCAGCAGCACCTACGACAGACCCACTGAAGCTTTCTTT.

A note on this clone: In the same sample, other DNA sequences code for this CDR3. The chain combines TRBV30 with TRBJ2-7; 7 bases map to TRBD1. CDR1 is GTSNPN, CDR2 SVGIG, per germline (reference sequence). The V segment lost 0 bases and the J segment 0 bases; nucleotides outside the gene matches: 2. CDR3 size: 14 residues. The CDR3 loop is CAWSVQGPSYEQYF. CDR3 bases: TGTGCCTGGAGTGTACAGGGGCCCTCCTACGAGCAGTACTTC. The full variable domain, its missing parts supplied by reference TRBV30 and TRBJ2-7, is SQTIHQWPATLVQPVGSPLSLECTVEGTSNPNLYWYRQAAGRGLQLLFYSVGIGQISSEVPQNLSASRPQDRQFILSSKKLLLSDSGFYLCAWSVQGPSYEQYFGPGTRLTVT.

The rearrangement joins TRBV4-3 to TRBJ2-7; 7 bases are a match to TRBD1. Germline V lookup: CDR1 LGHNA, CDR2 YSLEER. V was clipped by 1 base and J by 4 bases; unmatched bases: 10. The CDR3 sequence is 16 residues long. The CDR3 region has the DNA TGCGCCAGCAGCCAAGGACAGGGAAGGTTGGGATACGAGCAGTACTTC. Translated: CASSQGQGRLGYEQYF.

The rearrangement joins TRBV29-1 to TRBJ2-7, with D uncertain. V dropped 7 bases and J dropped 0 bases, with 13 bases sitting between them. The CDR3 is 13 amino acids. CDR1 and CDR2 from the germline V gene are SQVTM and ANQGSEA. Here the CDR3 reads CSGLDGDSYEQYF. CDR3 nucleotide sequence: TGCAGCGGATTGGACGGCGACTCCTACGAGCAGTACTTC.

Details on this clone: The same CDR3 can be traced to other DNA sequences in this sample. The chain is built from TRBV4-1 and TRBJ2-2; weak D call: TRBD1 (6 bases). CDR3 length: 14 amino acids. The V end was cut by 3 bases, the J end by 4 bases, with 9 bases between. Germline values: CDR1 MGHRA, CDR2 YSYEKL. The CDR3 loop is CASSHLQGTGELFF. The CDR3 bases are TGCGCCAGCAGCCATCTACAGGGCACCGGGGAGCTGTTTTTT.

This clone is a singleton in its sample. The gene calls are TRBV7-9 and TRBJ2-3; D is ambiguous. Germline loops: CDR1 SEHNR, CDR2 FQNEAQ (reference sequence). The CDR3 loop spans 15 amino acids. V lost 5 bases and J lost 2, with 14 bases in between. The CDR3 coding sequence is TGTGCCAGCAGCCCCGGTGATCAGGTCACAGATACGCAGTATTTT. Its translation is CASSPGDQVTDTQYF. The variable domain in full, completed from reference TRBV7-9 and TRBJ2-3, reads DTGVSQNPRHKITKRGQNVTFRCDPISEHNRLYWYRQTLGQGPEFLTYFQNEAQLEKSRLLSDRFSAERPKGSFSTLEIQRTEQGDSAMYLCASSPGDQVTDTQYFGPGTRLTVL.

The chain uses TRBV4-3 and TRBJ2-7; 10 positions agree with TRBD1. Germline CDR1 reads LGHNA; CDR2 reads YSLEER. V lost 3 bases to trimming and J lost 6 bases; unmatched junction nucleotides: 5. The length of the CDR3 is 14 residues. For the CDR3, the DNA is TGCGCCAGCAGCCAGGACAGGGGGAGGTCCGAGCAGTACTTC. Protein product: CASSQDRGRSEQYF.

J is TRBJ1-5 and V is TRBV27; D gene unclear. CDR3 length equals 14 residues. CDR1 is MNHEY and CDR2 is SMNVEV in the germline V gene (reference sequence). V shed 3 bases and J shed 2 bases, with 8 bases lying between them. The CDR3 sequence is CASSLGFGNQPQHF. For the CDR3, the DNA is TGTGCCAGCAGTTTGGGTTTTGGCAATCAGCCCCAGCATTTT.

The J gene is TRBJ2-5, the V gene TRBV10-3, with 7 bases aligning to TRBD2. Germline V gene data show CDR1 as ENHRY and CDR2 as SYGVKD. Trimming at V came to 4 bases and at J to 1 base, leaving 6 bases not matched to a gene. This CDR3 is built from 15 residues. CDR3 amino acids: CAISGIAGVQETQYF. In DNA form, the CDR3 reads TGTGCCATCAGTGGGATAGCGGGTGTCCAAGAGACCCAGTACTTC.

The genes are TRBV10-3 and TRBJ2-7; TRBD2 matches 10 bases. CDR1 ENHRY and CDR2 SYGVKD come from the germline V gene. The CDR3 extends over 18 amino acids. The junction had 13 bases not matched to a gene; V was cut back by 0 bases and J by 5 bases. The DNA for the CDR3 is TGTGCCATCAGTGAGTCTCCAGCGGGAGGGTCCATCAAGGACGAGCAGTACTTC. Translated, it gives CAISESPAGGSIKDEQYF.

This clone was found once. V usage is TRBV6-5 and J usage is TRBJ2-7; D remains unclear. The CDR3 runs to 11 residues. V shed 5 bases and J shed 6 bases, with 8 bases lying between them. Germline V gene data show CDR1 as MNHEY and CDR2 as SVGAGI. The CDR3 here is CASSEVGEQYF. CDR3 nucleotides: TGTGCCAGCAGTGAAGTAGGCGAGCAGTACTTC.

This clone came up a few times. This chain connects TRBV28 to TRBJ2-7, with TRBD2 matching 7 bases. The CDR3 is made up of 15 amino acids. Losses at the gene ends were 6 bases for V and 0 bases for J; bases not matched to a gene: 8. In germline, CDR1 is MDHEN, CDR2 SYDVKM. The chain's CDR3 is CASRNSGAFSYEQYF. Written as DNA, the CDR3 is TGTGCCAGCAGGAACAGCGGGGCTTTCTCCTACGAGCAGTACTTC.

V usage is TRBV27 and J usage is TRBJ2-3; D might be TRBD2 (6 bases). Germline V gene data show CDR1 as MNHEY and CDR2 as SMNVEV (reference sequence). V was cut by 2 bases and J by 0 bases, with 15 bases left in between. The CDR3 length is 17 residues. The CDR3 coding sequence is TGTGCCAGCAGTTTAGGGGCAGCGGGTCCTAGCACAGATACGCAGTATTTT. Protein product: CASSLGAAGPSTDTQYF.

This chain joins TRBV27 and TRBJ2-3; 11 bases map to TRBD2. The CDR3 has 18 amino acids. The J segment lost 4 bases and the V segment lost 5 bases, leaving 14 bases of the junction unmatched. Germline values: CDR1 MNHEY, CDR2 SMNVEV (reference sequence). Written as DNA, the CDR3 is TGTGCCAGCAGTCCGTGGGGTAGCGGGGGGGCCGAGGCAGATACGCAGTATTTT. This gives the protein CASSPWGSGGAEADTQYF.

J is TRBJ1-6 and V is TRBV6-1, with 7 positions matching TRBD1. V gave up 4 bases and J gave up 10 bases; unmatched junction bases: 10. The V gene's germline CDR1 is MNHNS and CDR2 SASEGT. CDR3 length: 15 amino acids. The CDR3 bases are TGTGCCAGCAGTGCCACACAGGGGAGAAGCTCACCCCTCCACTTT. Protein product: CASSATQGRSSPLHF.

The chain carries TRBV11-3 and TRBJ2-5; 8 bases map to TRBD2. Losses at the gene ends were 0 bases for V and 3 bases for J; bases not matched to a gene: 3. The germline V gene has CDR1 SGHNT and CDR2 YENEEA. The CDR3 sequence is 15 residues long. The CDR3 bases are TGTGCCAGCAGCTTAGAAAGGCGGGGGGAAGAGACCCAGTACTTC. This sequence encodes CASSLERRGEETQYF.

The chain carries TRBV30 and TRBJ2-7; 7 bases are a match to TRBD2. Unmatched junction bases numbered 11, after V lost 1 base and J lost 5 bases. Germline V gene lookup returns CDR1 GTSNPN and CDR2 SVGIG (reference sequence). CDR3 length: 15 amino acids. The CDR3 is CAWSGDWEGRDEQYF. In nucleotides, the CDR3 is TGTGCCTGGAGTGGGGACTGGGAGGGACGGGACGAGCAGTACTTC. The complete variable domain, with remaining parts taken from reference TRBV30 and TRBJ2-7, reads SQTIHQWPATLVQPVGSPLSLECTVEGTSNPNLYWYRQAAGRGLQLLFYSVGIGQISSEVPQNLSASRPQDRQFILSSKKLLLSDSGFYLCAWSGDWEGRDEQYFGPGTRLTVT.

This chain links TRBV27 with TRBJ1-4; 8 bases line up with TRBD1. J was trimmed by 6 bases and V by 5 bases; bases with no gene match: 14. The CDR3 has 17 amino acids. The V gene's germline CDR1 is MNHEY and CDR2 SMNVEV (reference sequence). CDR3 sequence reads: CASSLTVPTGVDEKLFF. The CDR3 DNA sequence: TGTGCCAGCAGTCTAACCGTCCCGACAGGGGTTGATGAAAAACTGTTTTTT.

The chain joins TRBV28 to TRBJ1-5; 7 positions match TRBD1. The V gene's germline CDR1 is MDHEN and CDR2 SYDVKM. This CDR3 has 13 amino acids. Trimming at V came to 6 bases and at J to 7 bases, leaving 6 bases not matched to a gene. The CDR3 sequence: CASSQTGRQPQHF. The DNA for the CDR3 is TGTGCCAGCAGCCAGACAGGGCGGCAGCCCCAGCATTTT. Based on the CDR3 plus reference TRBV28 and TRBJ1-5, the full variable domain is DVKVTQSSRYLVKRTGEKVFLECVQDMDHENMFWYRQDPGLGLRLIYFSYDVKMKEKGDIPEGYSVSREKKERFSLILESASTNQTSMYLCASSQTGRQPQHFGDGTRLSIL.

A few counts support this clone. V is TRBV20-1 and J is TRBJ1-1, with 7 bases fitting TRBD1. The CDR3 runs to 9 residues. The V and J ends lost 3 bases and 14 bases, in that order; junction bases with no gene match: 3. Germline CDR1 reads DFQATT; CDR2 reads SNEGSKA (reference sequence). The DNA of the CDR3 is TGCAGTGCTAGTGACAGGGACTTCTTT. Encoded protein: CSASDRDFF.

The V gene is TRBV4-1, the J gene TRBJ2-7, with 10 positions matching TRBD2. Germline loops: CDR1 MGHRA, CDR2 YSYEKL. CDR3 length: 17 residues. The trim removed 1 base at V and 1 base at J, leaving 7 bases unmatched. DNA of the CDR3: TGCGCCAGCAGCCAAGTGATTAGCGGGGGGACTTCCTACGAGCAGTACTTC. This encodes CASSQVISGGTSYEQYF.

This clone came up a few times. In DNA, the CDR3 is TGTGCCAGCAGCGAGGGACTAGCCCCAGATACGCAGTATTTT. Residues: CASSEGLAPDTQYF. The V and J genes are TRBV5-6 and TRBJ2-3, with 9 bases that match TRBD2. This CDR3 has 14 amino acids. From germline, CDR1 is SGHDT and CDR2 YYEEEE. V trimming: 4 bases; J trimming: 4 bases; junction bases outside the gene matches: 4. The full variable domain, its missing parts supplied by reference TRBV5-6 and TRBJ2-3, is DAGVTQSPTHLIKTRGQQVTLRCSPKSGHDTVSWYQQALGQGPQFIFQYYEEEERQRGNFPDRFSGHQFPNYSSELNVNALLLGDSALYLCASSEGLAPDTQYFGPGTRLTVL.

The chain joins TRBV11-2 to TRBJ2-7; 10 nucleotides agree with TRBD2. Per the germline V gene, CDR1 is SGHAT and CDR2 is FQNNGV. The CDR3 runs 16 residues. J gave up 1 base and V 0 bases, and 3 bases lay outside the gene matches. CDR3 amino acids: CASSLDPSGRSYEQYF. In nucleotides, the CDR3 is TGTGCCAGCAGCTTAGACCCTAGCGGGAGATCCTACGAGCAGTACTTC.

The rearrangement links TRBV27 to TRBJ2-7, with TRBD2 matching 7 bases. Germline lookup yields CDR1 MNHEY and CDR2 SMNVEV (reference sequence). J was trimmed by 2 bases and V by 5 bases; bases with no gene match: 6. The CDR3 is 14 residues long. The CDR3, as DNA: TGTGCCAGCAGTCCCGCTAGCGGCACCTACGAGCAGTACTTC. Translated, it gives CASSPASGTYEQYF.

This rearrangement joins TRBV6-1 to TRBJ2-2, with 7 bases that match TRBD2. Germline V lookup: CDR1 MNHNS, CDR2 SASEGT. The CDR3 is 17 residues long. J gave up 3 bases and V 3 bases, and 10 bases lay outside the gene matches. The CDR3 here is CASSDRIRDYYTGELFF. CDR3 coding DNA: TGTGCCAGCAGTGACCGCATTCGGGACTACTACACCGGGGAGCTGTTTTTT.

The chain uses TRBV30 and TRBJ1-2; D remains ambiguous. Between the trimmed V and J ends, which lost 2 bases and 2 bases, there was a span of 18 bases. The CDR3 length is 16 residues. Per germline, CDR1 GTSNPN and CDR2 SVGIG (reference sequence). CDR3 residues: CAWSSPLLTANYGYTF. CDR3 nucleotides: TGTGCCTGGAGTTCTCCTTTACTAACAGCGAACTATGGCTACACCTTC.

The V and J genes are TRBV25-1 and TRBJ2-5; a weak D match, TRBD2 (5 bases). V was pared by 8 bases and J by 4 bases, with 11 bases between. This CDR3 region has 12 residues. Looked up from germline, CDR1 is MGHDK and CDR2 is SYGVNS. DNA for the CDR3: TGTGCCAGCTCTACGGGATCAGAGACCCAGTACTTC. Its protein product is CASSTGSETQYF.

This rearrangement joins TRBV5-5 to TRBJ2-7; unclear D gene. CDR1 is SGHKS, CDR2 YYEKEE, per germline (reference sequence). The CDR3 is 14 amino acids. Trimming pared 1 base from V and 0 bases from J, leaving 8 bases between. The DNA of the CDR3 is TGTGCCAGCAGCTTGCTTGGCAGCTCCTACGAGCAGTACTTC. Amino acid sequence: CASSLLGSSYEQYF.

The rearrangement joins TRBV4-3 to TRBJ2-7, with TRBD2 identical over 11 bases. The CDR3 length is 17 residues. The V gene's germline CDR1 is LGHNA and CDR2 YSLEER. With V trimmed by 1 base and J by 6 bases, 11 bases remained unmatched. CDR3 in DNA: TGCGCCAGCAGCCAAGTTAGCGGGAGGGCCCGGTCTACCGAGCAGTACTTC. It encodes CASSQVSGRARSTEQYF.

The V gene is TRBV4-1, the J gene TRBJ1-1, with 10 bases aligning to TRBD1. The V gene's germline CDR1 is MGHRA and CDR2 YSYEKL. V was pared by 1 base and J by 11 bases, with 10 bases of the junction left unmatched. CDR3 size: 15 residues. Here the CDR3 reads CASSQAGTGERSAFF. The CDR3 bases are TGCGCCAGCAGCCAAGCAGGGACAGGGGAACGGAGCGCTTTCTTT.